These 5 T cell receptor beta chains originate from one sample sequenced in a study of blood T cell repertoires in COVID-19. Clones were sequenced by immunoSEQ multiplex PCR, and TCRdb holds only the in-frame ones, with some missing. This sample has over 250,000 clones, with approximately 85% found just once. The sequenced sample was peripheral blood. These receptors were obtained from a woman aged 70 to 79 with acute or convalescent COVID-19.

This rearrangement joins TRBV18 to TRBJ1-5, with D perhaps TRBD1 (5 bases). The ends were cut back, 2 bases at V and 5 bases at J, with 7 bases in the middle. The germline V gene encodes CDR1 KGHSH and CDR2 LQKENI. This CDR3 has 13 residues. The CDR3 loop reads CASSPSQDQPQHF. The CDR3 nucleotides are TGTGCCAGCTCACCATCACAGGATCAGCCCCAGCATTTT.

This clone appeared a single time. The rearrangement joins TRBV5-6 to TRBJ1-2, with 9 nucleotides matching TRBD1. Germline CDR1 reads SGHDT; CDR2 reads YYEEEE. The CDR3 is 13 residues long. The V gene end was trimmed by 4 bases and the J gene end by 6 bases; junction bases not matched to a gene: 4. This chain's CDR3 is CASSETGGHGYTF. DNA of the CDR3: TGTGCCAGCAGCGAGACAGGGGGACATGGCTACACCTTC. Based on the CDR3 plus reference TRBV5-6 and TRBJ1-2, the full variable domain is DAGVTQSPTHLIKTRGQQVTLRCSPKSGHDTVSWYQQALGQGPQFIFQYYEEEERQRGNFPDRFSGHQFPNYSSELNVNALLLGDSALYLCASSETGGHGYTFGSGTRLTVV.

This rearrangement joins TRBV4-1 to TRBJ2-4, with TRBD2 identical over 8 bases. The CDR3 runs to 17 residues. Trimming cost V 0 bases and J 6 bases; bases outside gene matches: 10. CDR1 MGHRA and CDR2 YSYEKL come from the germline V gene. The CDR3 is CASSQEGERGTLNIQYF. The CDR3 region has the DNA TGCGCCAGCAGCCAAGAGGGGGAGCGGGGGACTTTAAACATTCAGTACTTC.

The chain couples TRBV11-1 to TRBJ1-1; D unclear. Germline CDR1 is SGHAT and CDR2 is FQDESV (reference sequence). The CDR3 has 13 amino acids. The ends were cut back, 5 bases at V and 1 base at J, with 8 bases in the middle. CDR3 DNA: TGTGCCAGCAGCAAATCAGGGAACACTGAAGCTTTCTTT. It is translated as CASSKSGNTEAFF.

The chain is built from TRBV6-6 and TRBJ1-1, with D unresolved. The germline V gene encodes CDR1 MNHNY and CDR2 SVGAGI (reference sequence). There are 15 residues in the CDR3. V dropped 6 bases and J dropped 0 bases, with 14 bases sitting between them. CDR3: CASSPRAEMNTEAFF. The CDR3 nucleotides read TGTGCCAGCAGCCCGAGGGCGGAAATGAACACTGAAGCTTTCTTT.